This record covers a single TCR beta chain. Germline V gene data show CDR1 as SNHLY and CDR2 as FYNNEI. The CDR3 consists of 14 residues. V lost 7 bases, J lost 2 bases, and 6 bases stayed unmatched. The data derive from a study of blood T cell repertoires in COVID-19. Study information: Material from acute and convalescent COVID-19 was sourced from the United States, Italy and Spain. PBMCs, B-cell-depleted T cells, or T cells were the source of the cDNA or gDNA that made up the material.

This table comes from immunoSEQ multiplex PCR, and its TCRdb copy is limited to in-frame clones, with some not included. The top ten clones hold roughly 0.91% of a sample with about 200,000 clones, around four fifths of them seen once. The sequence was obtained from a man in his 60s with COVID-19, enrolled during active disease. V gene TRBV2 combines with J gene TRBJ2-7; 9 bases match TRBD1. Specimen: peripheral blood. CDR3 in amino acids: CASNQDRGTYEQYF. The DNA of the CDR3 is TGTGCCAGCAACCAGGACAGGGGAACCTACGAGCAGTACTTC.